The sequence of this T cell receptor beta chain was determined in a study of blood T cell repertoires in COVID-19. Produced via immunoSEQ multiplex PCR; TCRdb's table is partial and in-frame only. The sample records hundreds of thousands of clones, 70% to 90% being singletons. There are 13 residues in the CDR3. Between the trimmed V and J ends, which lost 4 bases and 1 base, there was a span of 9 bases. Germline CDR1 is SGHRS and CDR2 is YFSETQ. The sequence derives from a woman aged 40-49 years with acute COVID-19. V gene TRBV5-1 combines with J gene TRBJ2-7; D might be TRBD1 (5 bases). Sequencing used PBMCs or T cells enriched from blood (not recorded which). CDR3 residues: CASSQDTSYEQYF. CDR3 DNA sequence: TGCGCCAGCAGCCAGGACACGTCCTACGAGCAGTACTTC.